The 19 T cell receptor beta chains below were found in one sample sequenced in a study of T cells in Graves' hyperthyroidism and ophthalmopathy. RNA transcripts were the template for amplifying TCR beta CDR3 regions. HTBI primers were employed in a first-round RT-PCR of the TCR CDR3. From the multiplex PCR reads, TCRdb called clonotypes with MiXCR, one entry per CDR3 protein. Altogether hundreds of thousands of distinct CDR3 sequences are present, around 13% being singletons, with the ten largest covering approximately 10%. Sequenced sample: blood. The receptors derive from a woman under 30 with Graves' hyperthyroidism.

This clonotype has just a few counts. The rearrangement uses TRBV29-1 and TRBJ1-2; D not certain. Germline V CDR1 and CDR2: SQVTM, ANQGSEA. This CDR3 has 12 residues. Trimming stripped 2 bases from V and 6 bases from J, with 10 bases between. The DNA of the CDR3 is TGCAGCGTTGAATGGGGAGTACATGGCTACACCTTC. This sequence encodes CSVEWGVHGYTF.

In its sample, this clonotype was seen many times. The CDR3 region is CASSLRGRNTGELFF. The CDR3 DNA sequence: TGTGCCAGCAGCCTCAGGGGGCGTAACACCGGGGAGCTGTTTTTT. V gene TRBV3-1 combines with J gene TRBJ2-2; TRBD1 aligns across 8 bases. The CDR3 consists of 15 residues. V was clipped by 4 bases and J by 2 bases; unmatched bases: 3. Germline CDR1 and CDR2: LGHDT and YNNKEL (reference sequence). The full variable domain, with the rest looked up from reference TRBV3-1 and TRBJ2-2, is DTAVSQTPKYLVTQMGNDKSIKCEQNLGHDTMYWYKQDSKKFLKIMFSYNNKELIINETVPNRFSPKSPDKAHLNLHINSLELGDSAVYFCASSLRGRNTGELFFGEGSRLTVL.

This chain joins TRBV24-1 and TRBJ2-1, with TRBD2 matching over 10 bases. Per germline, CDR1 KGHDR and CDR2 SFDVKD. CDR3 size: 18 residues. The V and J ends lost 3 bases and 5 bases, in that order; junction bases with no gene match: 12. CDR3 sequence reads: CATSDGLAGARFHNEQFF. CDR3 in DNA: TGTGCCACCAGTGATGGGCTAGCGGGAGCCCGTTTCCACAATGAGCAGTTCTTC.

CDR3 nucleotide sequence: TGTGCCAGCAGCGCAGGGGGAGGCCCCTACGAGCAGTACTTC. Protein sequence: CASSAGGGPYEQYF. The V call is TRBV9, the J call TRBJ2-7, with a possible D match to TRBD1 (7 bases). CDR1 is SGDLS, CDR2 YYNGEE, per germline. The CDR3 has 14 amino acids. Trimming shortened V by 3 bases and J by 2 bases, and 12 bases separated the two germline ends.

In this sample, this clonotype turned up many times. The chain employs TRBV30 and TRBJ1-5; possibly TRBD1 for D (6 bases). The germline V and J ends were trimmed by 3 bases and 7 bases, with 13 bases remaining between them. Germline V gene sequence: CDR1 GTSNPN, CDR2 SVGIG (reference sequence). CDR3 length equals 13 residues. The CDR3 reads CAWSLQQGQPQHF. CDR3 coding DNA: TGTGCCTGGAGCCTTCAACAGGGCCAGCCCCAGCATTTT.

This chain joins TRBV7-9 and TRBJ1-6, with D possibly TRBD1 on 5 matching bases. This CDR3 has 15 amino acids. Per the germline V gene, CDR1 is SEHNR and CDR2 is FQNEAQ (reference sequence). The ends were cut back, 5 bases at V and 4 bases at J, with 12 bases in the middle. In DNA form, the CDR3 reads TGTGCCAGCAGCCCGAAAGAGGGGTATAATTCACCCCTCCACTTT. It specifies CASSPKEGYNSPLHF.

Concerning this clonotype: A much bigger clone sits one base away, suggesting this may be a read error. CDR3 sequence reads: CASRQYTYEQYF. The CDR3 DNA reads TGCGCCAGCAGACAGTATACCTACGAGCAGTACTTC. This rearrangement joins TRBV5-1 to TRBJ2-7; no definite D call. V was shortened by 5 bases and J by 2 bases, with 8 bases between the two germline ends. CDR1 and CDR2 (germline): SGHRS, YFSETQ. The CDR3 has 12 residues.

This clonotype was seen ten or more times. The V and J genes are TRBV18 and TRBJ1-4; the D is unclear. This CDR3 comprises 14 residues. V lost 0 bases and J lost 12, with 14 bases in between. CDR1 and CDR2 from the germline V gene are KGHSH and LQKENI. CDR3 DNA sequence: TGTGCCAGCTCACCACCGGTGCCCGCGCTTGAACTGTTTTTT. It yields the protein CASSPPVPALELFF.

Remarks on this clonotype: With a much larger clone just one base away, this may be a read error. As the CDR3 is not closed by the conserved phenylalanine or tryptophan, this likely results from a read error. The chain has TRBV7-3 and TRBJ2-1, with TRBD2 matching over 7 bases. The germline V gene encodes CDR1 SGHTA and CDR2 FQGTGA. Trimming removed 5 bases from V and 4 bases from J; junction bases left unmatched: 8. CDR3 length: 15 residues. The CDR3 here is CASSKSRGGYNEQFI. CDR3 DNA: TGTGCCAGCAGCAAGTCGAGGGGAGGGTACAATGAGCAGTTCATC.

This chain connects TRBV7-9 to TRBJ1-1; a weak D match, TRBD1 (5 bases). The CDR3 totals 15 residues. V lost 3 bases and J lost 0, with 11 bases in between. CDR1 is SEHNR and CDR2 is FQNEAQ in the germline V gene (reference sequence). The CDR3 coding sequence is TGTGCCAGCAGCTTGGGGGGGGGGGTGAACACTGAAGCTTTCTTT. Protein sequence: CASSLGGGVNTEAFF.

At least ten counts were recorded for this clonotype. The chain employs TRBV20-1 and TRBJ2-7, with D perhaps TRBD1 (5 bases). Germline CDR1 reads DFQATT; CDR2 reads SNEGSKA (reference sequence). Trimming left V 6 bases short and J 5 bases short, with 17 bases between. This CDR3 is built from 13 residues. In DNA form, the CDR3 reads TGCAGTGCCTGGGCAGGGCAGTCCCACGAGCAGTACTTC. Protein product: CSAWAGQSHEQYF.

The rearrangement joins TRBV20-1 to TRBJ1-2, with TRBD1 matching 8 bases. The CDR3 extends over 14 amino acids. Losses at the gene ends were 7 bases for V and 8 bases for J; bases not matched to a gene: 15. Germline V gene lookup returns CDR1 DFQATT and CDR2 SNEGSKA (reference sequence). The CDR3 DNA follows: TGCAGTGTCCCCCACCGACAGGGGACGGGGGGCTACACCTTC. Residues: CSVPHRQGTGGYTF.

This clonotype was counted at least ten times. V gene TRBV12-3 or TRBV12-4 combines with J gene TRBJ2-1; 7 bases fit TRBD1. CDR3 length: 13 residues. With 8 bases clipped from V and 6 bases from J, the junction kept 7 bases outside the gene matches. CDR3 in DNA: TGTGCCAGCTCGACAGGGTACATCAATGAGCAGTTCTTC. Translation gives CASSTGYINEQFF.

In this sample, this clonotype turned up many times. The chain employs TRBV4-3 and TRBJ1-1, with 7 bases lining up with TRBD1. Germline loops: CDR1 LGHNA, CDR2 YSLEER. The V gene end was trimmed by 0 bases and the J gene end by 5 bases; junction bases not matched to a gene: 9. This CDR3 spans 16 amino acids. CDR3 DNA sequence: TGCGCCAGCAGCCAAGATCTTTACAGGGGCAAGACTGAAGCTTTCTTT. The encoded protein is CASSQDLYRGKTEAFF.

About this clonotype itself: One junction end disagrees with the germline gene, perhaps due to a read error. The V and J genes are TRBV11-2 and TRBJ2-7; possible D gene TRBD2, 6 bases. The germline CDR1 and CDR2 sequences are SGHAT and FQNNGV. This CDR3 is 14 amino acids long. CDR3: CASSLVGRDEERYF. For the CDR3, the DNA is TGTGCCAGCAGCTTAGTTGGGCGGGACGAGGAGCGGTACTTC.

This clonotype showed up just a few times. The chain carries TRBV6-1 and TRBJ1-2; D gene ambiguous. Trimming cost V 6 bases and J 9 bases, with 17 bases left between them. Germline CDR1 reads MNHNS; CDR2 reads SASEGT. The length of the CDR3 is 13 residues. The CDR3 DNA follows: TGTGCCAGCAGGCCTTCGCCGAGTGAAAGCTACACCTTC. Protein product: CASRPSPSESYTF.

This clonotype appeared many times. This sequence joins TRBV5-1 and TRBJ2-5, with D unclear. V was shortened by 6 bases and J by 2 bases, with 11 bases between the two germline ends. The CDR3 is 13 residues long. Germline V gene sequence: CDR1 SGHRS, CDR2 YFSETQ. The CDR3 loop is CASTLRPQETQYF. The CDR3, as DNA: TGCGCCAGCACTCTCCGCCCGCAAGAGACCCAGTACTTC.

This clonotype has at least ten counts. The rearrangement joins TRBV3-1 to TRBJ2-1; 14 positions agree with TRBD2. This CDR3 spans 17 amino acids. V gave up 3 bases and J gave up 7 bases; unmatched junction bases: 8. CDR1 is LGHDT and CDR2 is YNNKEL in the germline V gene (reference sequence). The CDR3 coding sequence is TGTGCCAGCAGCCATCTCCGACTAGCGGGAGGGAGGAATGAGCAGTTCTTC. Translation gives CASSHLRLAGGRNEQFF.

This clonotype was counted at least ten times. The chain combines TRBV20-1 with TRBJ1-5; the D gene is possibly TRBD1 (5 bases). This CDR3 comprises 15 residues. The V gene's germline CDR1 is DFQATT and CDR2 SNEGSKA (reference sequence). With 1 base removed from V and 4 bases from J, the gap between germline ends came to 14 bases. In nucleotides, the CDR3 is TGCAGTGCTAGAGTCGGGACCCAGGTAAATCAGCCCCAGCATTTT. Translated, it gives CSARVGTQVNQPQHF.